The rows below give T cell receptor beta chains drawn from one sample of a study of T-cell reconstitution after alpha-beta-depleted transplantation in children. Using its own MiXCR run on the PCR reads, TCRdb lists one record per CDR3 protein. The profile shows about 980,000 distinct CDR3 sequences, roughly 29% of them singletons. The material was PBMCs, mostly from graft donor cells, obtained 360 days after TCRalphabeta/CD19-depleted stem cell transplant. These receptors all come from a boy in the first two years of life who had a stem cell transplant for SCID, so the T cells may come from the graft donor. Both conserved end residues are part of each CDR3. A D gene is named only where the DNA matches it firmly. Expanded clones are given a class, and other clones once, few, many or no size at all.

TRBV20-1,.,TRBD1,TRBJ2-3,TGCAGTGCTCCACCGGGACAGATAACAGATACGCAGTATTTT,CSAPPGQITDTQYF
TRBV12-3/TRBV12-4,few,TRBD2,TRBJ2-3,TGTGCCAGCAGTTTTCTGGCTAGCGGGGGAAGGGCAGATACGCAGTATTTT,CASSFLASGGRADTQYF
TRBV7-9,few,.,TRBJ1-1,TGTGCCAGCAGCGTCCCGCCTATTGCGAGGGCTTTCTTT,CASSVPPIARAFF
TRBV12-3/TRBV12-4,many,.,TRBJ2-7,TGTGCCAGCAGTTTTTTAGGGGCCTACGAGCAGTACTTC,CASSFLGAYEQYF
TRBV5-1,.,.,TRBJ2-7,TGCGCCAGCAGTATCAGGGACGGTAGCTCCTACGAGCAGTACTTC,CASSIRDGSSYEQYF
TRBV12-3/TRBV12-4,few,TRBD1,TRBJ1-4,TGTGCCAGCAGAGATCGGACAGGGGGGTTGTTTTTT,CASRDRTGGLFF
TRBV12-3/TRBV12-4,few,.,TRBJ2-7,TGTGCCAGCAGTTTACTCGAGTCTTCAGACGAGCAGTACTTC,CASSLLESSDEQYF
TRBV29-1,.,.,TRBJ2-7,TGCAGCGTGAGAGGGCCGGGGAACGAGCAGTACTTC,CSVRGPGNEQYF
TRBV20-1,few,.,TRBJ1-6,TGCAGTGCTAGATCCCCGGGGGGGACCAATTCACCCCTCCACTTT,CSARSPGGTNSPLHF
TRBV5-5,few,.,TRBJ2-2,TGTGCCAGCAGCTATATTTCGGGAAACACCGGGGAGCTGTTTTTT,CASSYISGNTGELFF
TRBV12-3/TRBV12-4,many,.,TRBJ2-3,TGTGCCAGCAGCCAGCTCGGTACGCAGTATTTT,CASSQLGTQYF
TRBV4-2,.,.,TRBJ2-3,TGTGCCAGCAGCCAAGATACCCGGGGGACTTCAAAAGATACGCAGTATTTT,CASSQDTRGTSKDTQYF
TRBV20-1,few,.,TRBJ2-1,TGCAGTGCTGGACAATGGGGGGGCCACTCCTACAATGAGCAGTTCTTC,CSAGQWGGHSYNEQFF
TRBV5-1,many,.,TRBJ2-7,TGCGCCAGCAGCTTGGACGCCTACGAGCAGTACTTC,CASSLDAYEQYF
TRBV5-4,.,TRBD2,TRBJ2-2,TGTGCCAGCAGCTGGGGGCTAGCGGGGCCGGGGGAGCTGTTTTTT,CASSWGLAGPGELFF
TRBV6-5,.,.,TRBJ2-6,TGTGCCAGCAGTTACGCCCTATCGAGCTCTGGGGCCAACGTCCTGACTTTC,CASSYALSSSGANVLTF
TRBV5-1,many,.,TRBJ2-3,TGCGCCAGCAGTTTGGGGGCTAGCACAGATACGCAGTATTTT,CASSLGASTDTQYF